These T cell receptor beta chains were read from a single sample in a study of T cell repertoires in cytomegalovirus infection. Their antigens remain unidentified. TCRdb re-called the reads with MiXCR, one entry per CDR3 protein. The table lists 800,000 to 950,000 distinct CDR3 sequences, about 31% of them singletons. Source: cultured CD8+ T cells from PBMCs, taken from culture after CMV antigen stimulation. These receptors originate from a human donor in good health (CMV status not recorded). Some clones in this sample may be carry-over from other donors' samples. The conserved cysteine and the conserved F or W are not part of the CDR3 here.

cdr3_aa j_call v_call
ASSYARGLKHEQY TRBJ2-7 TRBV7-6
ASSLRWEAQETQY TRBJ2-5 TRBV5-6
ASSYTERWNSPLH TRBJ1-6 TRBV6-5
ASSLEGQTYGYT TRBJ1-2 TRBV12-3/TRBV12-4
ASSLAAPGVGRGPQETQY TRBJ2-5 TRBV7-6
ASSTSRGKGAF TRBJ1-1 TRBV7-6
ASSLTPGGQNNEQF TRBJ2-1 TRBV6-2/TRBV6-3
ASSFPSAGASYNEQF TRBJ2-1 TRBV7-2
ASSAGTGWNTQY TRBJ2-3 TRBV5-6
SASRQNYGYT TRBJ1-2 TRBV20-1
ASSQDIPSGGRNTGELF TRBJ2-2 TRBV4-1
ASSRTSGSSYNEQF TRBJ2-1 TRBV5-4
ASSPPRSETQY TRBJ2-5 TRBV14
ASSQDRVRGTDTQY TRBJ2-3 TRBV4-1
ASSQDDPSDTQY TRBJ2-3 TRBV4-2
SVVPNTGELF TRBJ2-2 TRBV29-1
ASLGRGEQF TRBJ2-1 TRBV2
ASSPHSRSLTDTQY TRBJ2-3 TRBV19
AISDHEGFYSYEQY TRBJ2-7 TRBV10-3
ASSLRDSNPYNEQF TRBJ2-1 TRBV7-6
SARDHGKGDGETQY TRBJ2-5 TRBV20-1
ASNINPTGPSYNEQF TRBJ2-1 TRBV6-6
ATKLLAGSVEQY TRBJ2-7 TRBV19
ASSFGGLGYT TRBJ1-2 TRBV7-2
ASSLAGGLLQPQH TRBJ1-5 TRBV7-2
ASSNPKTLSSGANVLT TRBJ2-6 TRBV7-9
ASRRTVILQGYT TRBJ1-2 TRBV6-2/TRBV6-3
ASSSTGTGANVLT TRBJ2-6 TRBV12-3/TRBV12-4
ASNRGIYGYT TRBJ1-2 TRBV12-3/TRBV12-4
ASSYRDRRGDTQY TRBJ2-3 TRBV7-9
SARDWTSGGTTSF TRBJ1-1 TRBV20-1
ASSIWSVVGRETQY TRBJ2-5 TRBV5-1
ASSEAGLLYGYT TRBJ1-2 TRBV10-2
ASSLRAGGVTDTQY TRBJ2-3 TRBV7-6
ASTPGRGGEETQY TRBJ2-5 TRBV23-1
SARDRQGNQYEQY TRBJ2-7 TRBV20-1
ASRIQGLNTEAF TRBJ1-1 TRBV28
ASSPLAGALGYGYT TRBJ1-2 TRBV12-3/TRBV12-4
ASSHYYRGLNSPLH TRBJ1-6 TRBV3-1
ASSYRTVPDTQY TRBJ2-3 TRBV6-1